One sample yielded the 5 T cell receptor beta chains listed below, sequenced in a study of early T cells in non-severe SARS-CoV-2 infection. TCRdb reanalysed the 5' RACE reads using MiXCR and keeps one entry per CDR3 protein. This sample has some 67,000 distinct CDR3 sequences; approximately 9.1% occur once, and the top ten carry 15% to 18%. Here the sequenced sample was whole blood, taken at baseline. The receptors were gathered from an adult who was a healthcare worker with PCR-confirmed SARS-CoV-2 infection or an uninfected control (not recorded which).

This clonotype was counted many times. The chain employs TRBV11-2 and TRBJ2-5, with no clear D. The CDR3 runs to 11 residues. The germline V gene has CDR1 SGHAT and CDR2 FQNNGV. The ends were cut back, 3 bases at V and 4 bases at J, with 3 bases in the middle. The CDR3 coding sequence is TGTGCCAGCAGCTTCGGAGAGACCCAGTACTTC. It encodes CASSFGETQYF.

This clonotype showed up many times. V usage is TRBV7-9 and J usage is TRBJ1-2; D is unresolved. The ends were cut back, 5 bases at V and 2 bases at J, with 9 bases in the middle. Germline CDR1 SEHNR, CDR2 FQNEAQ (reference sequence). CDR3 length: 13 amino acids. The CDR3 loop reads CASSRSANYGYTF. CDR3 coding DNA: TGTGCCAGCAGCCGATCGGCGAACTATGGCTACACCTTC.

The V and J genes are TRBV7-3 and TRBJ1-1; possibly TRBD1 for D (6 bases). CDR1 and CDR2 from the germline V gene are SGHTA and FQGTGA. V gave up 5 bases and J gave up 7 bases, with 23 bases separating them. CDR3 size: 16 residues. CDR3 residues: CASSKTPRGALSEAFF. In DNA, the CDR3 is TGTGCCAGCAGCAAGACCCCCCGGGGGGCGCTGAGTGAAGCTTTCTTT. The full variable domain, completed using reference TRBV7-3 and TRBJ1-1, is GAGVSQTPSNKVTEKGKYVELRCDPISGHTALYWYRQSLGQGPEFLIYFQGTGAADDSGLPNDRFFAVRPEGSVSTLKIQRTERGDSAVYLCASSKTPRGALSEAFFGQGTRLTVV.

V usage is TRBV28 and J usage is TRBJ2-7; TRBD1 aligns across 8 bases. The germline V gene has CDR1 MDHEN and CDR2 SYDVKM. The ends lost 6 bases at V and 5 bases at J; junction bases unmatched: 3. The CDR3 covers 12 residues. The CDR3 here is CASSSTGDEQYF. CDR3 bases: TGTGCCAGCAGCTCGACAGGGGACGAGCAGTACTTC.

This clonotype was found many times. The gene calls are TRBV14 and TRBJ1-3; unclear D gene. Germline loops: CDR1 SGHDN, CDR2 FVKESK. Trimming pared 0 bases from V and 0 bases from J, leaving 6 bases between. This CDR3 spans 15 amino acids. The CDR3 nucleotides read TGTGCCAGCAGCCAAGAGAGGGTCTCTGGAAACACCATATATTTT. Translation gives CASSQERVSGNTIYF.